Listed below are T cell receptor beta chains from one sample, sequenced in a study of T cell responses to AZD1222 COVID-19 vaccine. Assay used: immunoSEQ multiplex PCR; TCRdb lists only in-frame clones, some missing. Of approximately 110,000 clones listed, 89% are singletons. The material sequenced was peripheral blood, taken on day 0 of AZD1222 vaccination. The receptors stem from an adult in good health. The CDR3 runs from the conserved cysteine through the conserved F or W. The size field is filled for only some rows; it gives once, few, many or a size class.

cdr3_aa,j_call,v_call,clone_size
CASSLEGRLNTEAFF,TRBJ1-1,TRBV5-5,NA
CATSRDGTQSNQPQHF,TRBJ1-5,TRBV15,NA
CARRGYEQYF,TRBJ2-7,TRBV13,NA
CASRGQGPDEAFF,TRBJ1-1,TRBV27,NA
CASSLRQGATDTQYF,TRBJ2-3,TRBV5-4,NA
CASSGGGVGRNQPQHF,TRBJ1-5,TRBV6-1,NA
CSVEDSGTGTDTQYF,TRBJ2-3,TRBV29-1,NA
CASSLMRQVNYGYTF,TRBJ1-2,TRBV7-9,NA
CASSLAGSRGSGETQYF,TRBJ2-5,TRBV7-6,NA
CASSDPPGERTQYF,TRBJ2-5,TRBV6-1,NA
CASSWGTMLNEQFF,TRBJ2-1,TRBV18,NA
CASSTPGQTGYTF,TRBJ1-2,TRBV19,NA
CASSPQATSQETQYF,TRBJ2-5,TRBV2,NA
CASSPVASGETTAQYF,TRBJ2-7,TRBV18,NA
CASSLGRMNTEAFF,TRBJ1-1,TRBV7-9,NA
CASSGTGGNMNTEAFF,TRBJ1-1,TRBV18,once
CASSTSLGLADEQYF,TRBJ2-7,TRBV7-2,NA
CASSLGRQHYGYTF,TRBJ1-2,TRBV7-9,NA
CASRGTSGGYNEQFF,TRBJ2-1,TRBV2,NA
CAISESSGQGETQYF,TRBJ2-5,TRBV10-3,NA
CASSPSPGQGGGYTF,TRBJ1-2,TRBV6-4,NA
CAIMGGVMNTEAFF,TRBJ1-1,TRBV10-3,NA
CASSIGGRVTEAFF,TRBJ1-1,TRBV19,NA
CAWSDRGIGEKLFF,TRBJ1-4,TRBV30,NA
CASSLYVWDGYTF,TRBJ1-2,TRBV7-2,NA
CASSQGRTGAVNTEAFF,TRBJ1-1,TRBV4-2,NA
CASSERPPGGSNQPQHF,TRBJ1-5,TRBV2,NA
CASSKDTPSYGYTF,TRBJ1-2,TRBV9,NA
CASASGATTDTQYF,TRBJ2-3,TRBV7-8,NA
CASSQVYSSGNTIYF,TRBJ1-3,TRBV4-1,NA
CSASPGQGASGYTF,TRBJ1-2,TRBV20-1,NA
CASSQDVYAEVYGYTF,TRBJ1-2,TRBV3-1/TRBV3-2,NA
CASSADIGLAKNIQYF,TRBJ2-4,TRBV6-1,NA
CASSLRSYEQYF,TRBJ2-7,TRBV11-2,NA